The subject of this entry is one T cell receptor (beta chain). Its antigen is unknown. Second doses were pooled across both intervals (about 4 or about 12 weeks). TCRdb's table, derived via immunoSEQ multiplex PCR, lists solely in-frame clones and lacks some. Here the sample spans about 160,000 clones, around 89% being singletons. The CDR3 sequence is 17 residues long. The V and J ends lost 3 bases and 0 bases respectively, with 15 bases between them. Germline CDR1 reads SGDLS; CDR2 reads YYNGEE. The sample comes from a study of T cell responses to AZD1222 COVID-19 vaccine. Study outcomes and limitations: Most donors were white British, females outnumbered males, and clonal diversity was possibly underestimated. Unmutated variant regions are reportedly targeted by nearly half of spike-specific TCRs. Spike-specific TCRs gained breadth and depth after people received two AZD1222 doses.

The chain employs TRBV9 and TRBJ1-4; D may be TRBD1 (6 bases). This clonotype was obtained from an adult who received the AZD1222 COVID-19 vaccine. Source: peripheral blood, taken 28 days after the second AZD1222 dose. CDR3 DNA: TGTGCCAGCAGCGCTCAGACAGGCCCCTCAACTAATGAAAAACTGTTTTTT. It is translated as CASSAQTGPSTNEKLFF.